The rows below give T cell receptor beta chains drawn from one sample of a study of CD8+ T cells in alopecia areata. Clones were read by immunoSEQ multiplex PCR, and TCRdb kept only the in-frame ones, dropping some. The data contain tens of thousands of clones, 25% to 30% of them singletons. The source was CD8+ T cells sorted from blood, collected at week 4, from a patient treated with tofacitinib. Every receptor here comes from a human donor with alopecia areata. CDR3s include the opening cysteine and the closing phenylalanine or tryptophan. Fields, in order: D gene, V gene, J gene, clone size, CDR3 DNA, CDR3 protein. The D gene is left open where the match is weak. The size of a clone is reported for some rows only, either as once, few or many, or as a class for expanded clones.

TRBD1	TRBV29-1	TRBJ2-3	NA	TGCAGCGTTGAAGGGACAGGGGACTTGTTGGATACGCAGTATTTT	CSVEGTGDLLDTQYF
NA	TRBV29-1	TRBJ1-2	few	TGCAGCGTTGATTATGGCTACACCTTC	CSVDYGYTF
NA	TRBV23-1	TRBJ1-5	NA	TGCGCCAGCAGTCAAGTCGAGCCCCAGAATCAGCCCCAGCATTTT	CASSQVEPQNQPQHF
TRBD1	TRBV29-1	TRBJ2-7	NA	TGCAGCGTTGCAGGGGGACCCTACGAGCAGTACTTC	CSVAGGPYEQYF
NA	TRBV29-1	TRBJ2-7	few	TGCAGCGTTGACCAGGGGCGGGAGCAGTACTTC	CSVDQGREQYF
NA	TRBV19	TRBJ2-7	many	TGTGCCAGTAGTATAGCGGCGTGGTACGAGCAGTACTTC	CASSIAAWYEQYF
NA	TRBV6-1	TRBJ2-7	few	TGTGCCAGCAGCCTCGCGAACAGGAAATACGAGCAGTACTTC	CASSLANRKYEQYF
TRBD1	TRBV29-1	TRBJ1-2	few	TGCAGCGCTTTGGGACAGATCTATGGCTACACCTTC	CSALGQIYGYTF
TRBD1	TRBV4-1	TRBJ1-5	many	TGCGCCAGCAGCCCCCGGACAGGGGACAATCAGCCCCAGCATTTT	CASSPRTGDNQPQHF
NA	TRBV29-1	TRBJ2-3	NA	TGCAGCGTTGTCCTGGGGGATACGCAGTATTTT	CSVVLGDTQYF
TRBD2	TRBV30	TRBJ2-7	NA	TGTGCCGGGACGAGCGGGAGCTCCTACGAGCAGTACTTC	CAGTSGSSYEQYF
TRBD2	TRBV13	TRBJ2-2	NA	TGTGCCAGCAGCATTCAGCGGGAGGTAAACACCGGGGAGCTGTTTTTT	CASSIQREVNTGELFF
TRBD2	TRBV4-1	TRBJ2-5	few	TGCGCCAGCAGCCAAAGGGAGGGTAAACCGGAGACCCAGTACTTC	CASSQREGKPETQYF
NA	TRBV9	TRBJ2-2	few	TGTGCCAGCAGTAGCATGAGGAGCCGGGGAACCGGGGAGCTGTTTTTT	CASSSMRSRGTGELFF
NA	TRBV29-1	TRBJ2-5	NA	TGCAGCGTTGTGGTTGGTGGGAAAGAGACCCAGTACTTC	CSVVVGGKETQYF
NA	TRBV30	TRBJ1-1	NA	TGTGCCTGGAGCACCGGACGGGGGGAGACTGAAGCTTTCTTT	CAWSTGRGETEAFF
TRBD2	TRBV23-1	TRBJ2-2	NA	TGCGCCAGCAGCCAAGAGCGGGAGTGGAACACCGGGGAGCTGTTTTTT	CASSQEREWNTGELFF
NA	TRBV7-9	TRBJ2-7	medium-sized	TGTGCCAGCAGCTTAGCAACAATCTACGAGCAGTACTTC	CASSLATIYEQYF
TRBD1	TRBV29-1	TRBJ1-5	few	TGCAGCGCGTCTACTAGTGGGACAGACAATCAGCCCCAGCATTTT	CSASTSGTDNQPQHF
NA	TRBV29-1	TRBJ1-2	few	TGCAGCGTTGATACCGGGGGTGACTATGGCTACACCTTC	CSVDTGGDYGYTF
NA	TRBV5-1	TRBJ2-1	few	TGCGCCAGCAGCTTTAATGGGCCCTACAATGAGCAGTTCTTC	CASSFNGPYNEQFF
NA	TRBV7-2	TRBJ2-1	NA	TGTGCCAGCAGCTTAGTCAGTTACAATGAGCAGTTCTTC	CASSLVSYNEQFF
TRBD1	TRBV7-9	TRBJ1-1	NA	TGTGCCAGCAGCTCGTCCCGGGACAGTTATGAAGCTTTCTTT	CASSSSRDSYEAFF
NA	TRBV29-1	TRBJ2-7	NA	TGCAGCGTTGAAGTTGATATGAGACACGGCTCCTACGAGCAGTACTTC	CSVEVDMRHGSYEQYF